This TCR beta chain was sequenced during a study of identical twins. A few counts support this clonotype. Unique molecular identifiers were present on the cDNA, which also gained a universal primer site by template switching. TCRdb reprocessed the 5' RACE reads with MiXCR, giving one entry per CDR3 protein. The sample contains 700,000 to 950,000 distinct CDR3 sequences, roughly an eighth of which appear only once. CDR1 LNHDA and CDR2 SQIVND come from the germline V gene (reference sequence). After removal of 6 bases from V and 0 bases from J, the junction contained 7 bases not matched to a gene. The CDR3 has 16 amino acids. Another study also made use of these data, one on yellow fever vaccine responses in identical twins.

The genes are TRBV19 and TRBJ2-2, with 7 bases that match TRBD1. This TCR was sampled from a woman between 18 and 29 years old in good health. The sample comprised PBMCs. For the CDR3, the DNA is TGTGCCAGTAGGGCCTGGACAGGTTCGAACACCGGGGAGCTGTTTTTT. Translated: CASRAWTGSNTGELFF.